A single sample gave rise to the 7 T cell receptor beta chains below, sequenced in a study of cytomegalovirus exposure and HLA in healthy donors. 60 Vbeta and 13 Jbeta primers were used in PCR. TCRdb's table, derived via immunoSEQ multiplex PCR, lists solely in-frame clones and lacks some. This sample has about 140,000 clones, with less than 85% found just once. Sample: PBMCs. All receptors derive from a woman aged 60-75 years in good health and CMV-seropositive.

The V gene is TRBV15, the J gene TRBJ1-2; 7 bases map to TRBD1. Germline values: CDR1 LNHNV, CDR2 YYDKDF (reference sequence). The CDR3 has 16 residues. V lost 0 bases, J lost 2 bases, and 6 bases stayed unmatched. CDR3 in DNA: TGTGCCACCAGCAGAGATCAGGAACAGGGGAACTATGGCTACACCTTC. Its translation is CATSRDQEQGNYGYTF.

The chain couples TRBV28 to TRBJ1-1; the match to TRBD1 covers 9 bases. This CDR3 region has 12 residues. Germline assignment: CDR1 MDHEN and CDR2 SYDVKM. V was clipped by 9 bases and J by 7 bases; unmatched bases: 6. CDR3 in DNA: TGTGCCAGTTGGACAGGGGAGAATGAAGCTTTCTTT. Protein product: CASWTGENEAFF.

The V call is TRBV2, the J call TRBJ2-7; D might be TRBD1 (5 bases). Germline V gene sequence: CDR1 SNHLY, CDR2 FYNNEI. This CDR3 contains 14 residues. V was clipped by 6 bases and J by 2 bases, with 14 bases between them. In DNA form, the CDR3 reads TGTGCCAGCAGCCCCCGCAGGGTGGCCTACGAGCAGTACTTC. It yields the protein CASSPRRVAYEQYF.

This clone was seen once. The chain uses TRBV14 and TRBJ1-1; D is perhaps TRBD1 (5 bases). V dropped 1 base and J dropped 1 base, with 10 bases sitting between them. Germline V gene lookup returns CDR1 SGHDN and CDR2 FVKESK. The CDR3 is 15 amino acids. CDR3 DNA: TGTGCCAGCAGCCAAGTTCCGGGGGGGAACACTGAAGCTTTCTTT. This gives the protein CASSQVPGGNTEAFF.

A few counts support this clone. The V call is TRBV28, the J call TRBJ1-1; 7 bases fit TRBD1. The CDR3 has 13 residues. The germline CDR1 and CDR2 sequences are MDHEN and SYDVKM. The ends lost 7 bases at V and 2 bases at J; junction bases unmatched: 4. The CDR3 loop reads CASKTGTNTEAFF. In DNA, the CDR3 is TGTGCCAGCAAGACAGGGACAAACACTGAAGCTTTCTTT. Using reference TRBV28 and TRBJ1-1 for the parts outside the CDR3, the full variable domain is DVKVTQSSRYLVKRTGEKVFLECVQDMDHENMFWYRQDPGLGLRLIYFSYDVKMKEKGDIPEGYSVSREKKERFSLILESASTNQTSMYLCASKTGTNTEAFFGQGTRLTVV.

A single count supports this clone. The chain has TRBV30 and TRBJ2-6, with D tentatively TRBD2 (5 bases). The CDR3 has 13 residues. Trimming removed 5 bases at V and 0 bases at J, with 5 bases between. Germline V CDR1 and CDR2: GTSNPN, SVGIG (reference sequence). The CDR3 DNA sequence: TGTGCCTGGCGGGACTCTGGGGCCAACGTCCTGACTTTC. Amino acids: CAWRDSGANVLTF.

The chain couples TRBV28 to TRBJ2-7; D might be TRBD1 (6 bases). Germline CDR1 reads MDHEN; CDR2 reads SYDVKM. Trimming cost V 7 bases and J 1 base, with 20 bases left between them. The CDR3 loop spans 16 amino acids. Here the CDR3 reads CASTYQTGSASYEQYF. The CDR3 DNA reads as TGTGCCAGCACCTATCAGACAGGATCGGCATCCTACGAGCAGTACTTC.